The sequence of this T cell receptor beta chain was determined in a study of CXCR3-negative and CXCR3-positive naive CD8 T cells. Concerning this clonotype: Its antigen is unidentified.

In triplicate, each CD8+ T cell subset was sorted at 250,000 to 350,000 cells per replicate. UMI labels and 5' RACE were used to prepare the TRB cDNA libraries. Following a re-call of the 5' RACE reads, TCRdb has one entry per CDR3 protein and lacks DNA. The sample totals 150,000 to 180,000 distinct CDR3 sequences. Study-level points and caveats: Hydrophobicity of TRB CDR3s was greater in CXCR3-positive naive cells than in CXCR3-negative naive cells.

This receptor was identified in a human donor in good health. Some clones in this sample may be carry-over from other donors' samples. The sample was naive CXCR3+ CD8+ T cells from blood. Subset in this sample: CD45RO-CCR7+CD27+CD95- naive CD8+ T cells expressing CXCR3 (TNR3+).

The CDR3 spells CAWSTQRRFDGTDTQYF. This rearrangement joins TRBV30 to TRBJ2-3. The CDR3 spans 17 residues. The germline V gene encodes CDR1 GTSNPN and CDR2 SVGIG (reference sequence).